The clone carrying this T cell receptor beta chain was seen at least ten times. The data belong to a study of T cell repertoires in cytomegalovirus infection. This CDR3 is built from 14 residues. Looked up from germline, CDR1 is MNHEY and CDR2 is SVGAGI. Trimming left V 7 bases short and J 8 bases short, with 18 bases between. One entry per CDR3 protein, called by TCRdb with MiXCR from the reads. The sample lists roughly 250,000 distinct CDR3 sequences, approximately 13% occurring once. The receptor was derived from a human donor in good health (CMV status not recorded). Some clones in this sample may be carry-over from other donors' samples. V is TRBV6-5 and J is TRBJ2-1; no clear D. Sequencing was done on a sample of PBMCs. The CDR3 DNA reads as TGTGCCAGCACACTCGTGGGCAGGCAGGATGAGCAGTTCTTC. It encodes CASTLVGRQDEQFF.